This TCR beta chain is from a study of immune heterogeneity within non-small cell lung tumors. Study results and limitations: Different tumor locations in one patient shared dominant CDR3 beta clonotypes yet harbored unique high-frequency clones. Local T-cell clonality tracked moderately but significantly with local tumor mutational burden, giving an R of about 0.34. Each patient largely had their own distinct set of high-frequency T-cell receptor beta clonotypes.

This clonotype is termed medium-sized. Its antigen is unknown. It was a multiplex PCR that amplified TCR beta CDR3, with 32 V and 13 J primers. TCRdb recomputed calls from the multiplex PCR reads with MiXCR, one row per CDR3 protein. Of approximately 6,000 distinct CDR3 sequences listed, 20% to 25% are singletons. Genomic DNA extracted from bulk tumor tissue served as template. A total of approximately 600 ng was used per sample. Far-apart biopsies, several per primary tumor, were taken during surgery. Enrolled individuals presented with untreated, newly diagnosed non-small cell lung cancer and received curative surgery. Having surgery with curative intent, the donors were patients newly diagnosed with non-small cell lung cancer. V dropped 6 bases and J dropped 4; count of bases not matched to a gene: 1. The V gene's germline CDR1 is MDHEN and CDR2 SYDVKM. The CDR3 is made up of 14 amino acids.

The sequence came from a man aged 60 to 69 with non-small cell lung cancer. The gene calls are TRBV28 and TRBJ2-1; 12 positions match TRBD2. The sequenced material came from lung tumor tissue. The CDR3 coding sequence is TGTGCCAGCAGGACTAGCGGGGGTTACAATGAGCAGTTCTTC. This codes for CASRTSGGYNEQFF.